Each of the 28 T cell receptor beta chains below was sequenced from the same sample in a study of blood T cell repertoires in COVID-19. TCRdb keeps only in-frame clones here, not all; method: immunoSEQ multiplex PCR. The sample contains under 300,000 clones, 80% to 90% of which appear only once. Sequenced material: PBMCs or T cells enriched from blood (not recorded which). These receptors all come from a woman in her thirties or forties who had been exposed to COVID-19.

The chain links TRBV7-2 to TRBJ2-3; D gene ambiguous. Germline-derived CDR1 and CDR2 are SGHTA and FQGNSA. Trimming removed 2 bases at V and 2 bases at J, with 5 bases between. This CDR3 has 13 amino acids. CDR3 residues: CASSLINTDTQYF. The CDR3 bases are TGTGCCAGCAGCTTAATAAACACAGATACGCAGTATTTT.

Details on this clone: Additional DNA sequences in this sample encode the identical CDR3. V gene TRBV28 combines with J gene TRBJ2-3; D gene uncertain. V lost 6 bases, J lost 3 bases, and 4 bases lay in between. The V gene's germline CDR1 is MDHEN and CDR2 SYDVKM. The CDR3 has 11 amino acids. CDR3 sequence (DNA): TGTGCCAGCAGCTATACAGATACGCAGTATTTT. The encoded protein is CASSYTDTQYF.

Written as DNA, the CDR3 is TGCGCCAGCAGCTGGACGACTAGCGGGGGTCTATACGAGCAGTACTTC. Amino acids: CASSWTTSGGLYEQYF. This chain connects TRBV5-1 to TRBJ2-7, with 12 positions matching TRBD2. The V gene's germline CDR1 is SGHRS and CDR2 YFSETQ. This CDR3 contains 16 residues. The junction had 8 bases not matched to a gene; V was cut back by 3 bases and J by 4 bases. Looking up the rest from reference TRBV5-1 and TRBJ2-7 gives the full variable domain: KAGVTQTPRYLIKTRGQQVTLSCSPISGHRSVSWYQQTPGQGLQFLFEYFSETQRNKGNFPGRFSGRQFSNSRSEMNVSTLELGDSALYLCASSWTTSGGLYEQYFGPGTRLTVT.

V usage is TRBV23-1 and J usage is TRBJ1-4; TRBD1 might be the D (6 bases). TRBV23-1 qualifies as an ORF whose function is uncertain. Trimming pared 1 base from V and 8 bases from J, leaving 17 bases between. CDR3 length: 16 residues. CDR3 protein: CASSQCLQGKGEKLFF. The DNA of the CDR3 is TGCGCCAGCAGTCAATGTCTACAGGGTAAGGGAGAAAAACTGTTTTTT.

As concerns this clone: The junction differs from germline at one of its ends, possibly a read error. V gene TRBV5-1 combines with J gene TRBJ2-1; TRBD1 might be the D (6 bases). The CDR3 spans 13 residues. Germline-derived CDR1 and CDR2 are SGHRS and YFSETQ. DNA for the CDR3: TGTGCCAGCAGCTTAGGGACATACAATGAGCAGTTCTTC. It specifies CASSLGTYNEQFF.

This clone has just one count. V gene TRBV9 combines with J gene TRBJ2-3, with a weak D call TRBD2 (5 bases). Trimming left V 3 bases short and J 6 bases short, with 20 bases between. The CDR3 spans 16 residues. Germline V gene lookup returns CDR1 SGDLS and CDR2 YYNGEE. The CDR3 DNA sequence: TGTGCCAGCAGCGCCCCGAGGGAGAGGCCCACCGATACGCAGTATTTT. Its protein product is CASSAPRERPTDTQYF.

The chain recombines TRBV11-3 with TRBJ2-1, with D perhaps matching TRBD1 (7 bases). The germline V gene has CDR1 SGHNT and CDR2 YENEEA. Trimming took 6 bases from V and 0 from J, leaving 15 bases between them. CDR3 length equals 16 residues. CDR3 nucleotides: TGTGCCAGCAGGGGTGCGGGACAGAGCTCCTACAATGAGCAGTTCTTC. This translates into CASRGAGQSSYNEQFF. Complete variable domain (other parts from reference TRBV11-3 and TRBJ2-1): EAGVVQSPRYKIIEKKQPVAFWCNPISGHNTLYWYLQNLGQGPELLIRYENEEAVDDSQLPKDRFSAERLKGVDSTLKIQPAELGDSAVYLCASRGAGQSSYNEQFFGPGTRLTVL.

The chain is built from TRBV9 and TRBJ1-5, with D hard to call. Germline V gene lookup returns CDR1 SGDLS and CDR2 YYNGEE. The CDR3 totals 13 residues. Trimming removed 4 bases at V and 3 bases at J, with 8 bases between. In DNA form, the CDR3 reads TGTGCCAGCAGCCGAGGGTACAATCAGCCCCAGCATTTT. Residues: CASSRGYNQPQHF.

V gene TRBV3-1 (or the pseudogene TRBV3-2) combines with J gene TRBJ1-6; TRBD1 matches at 7 bases. The CDR3 contains 14 residues. V lost 4 bases to trimming and J lost 7 bases; unmatched junction nucleotides: 4. Per germline, CDR1 LGHDT and CDR2 YNNKEL (reference sequence). The CDR3 bases are TGTGCCAGCAGCCCGACAGGGTTAAATTCACCCCTCCACTTT. It encodes CASSPTGLNSPLHF.

This sequence joins TRBV18 and TRBJ2-7; 13 bases match TRBD2. The V gene end was trimmed by 3 bases and the J gene end by 2 bases; junction bases not matched to a gene: 1. The CDR3 loop spans 15 amino acids. CDR1 is KGHSH and CDR2 is LQKENI in the germline V gene. CDR3 DNA: TGTGCCAGCTCACCCGGGACTAGCGGGACCTACGAGCAGTACGTC. Encoded protein: CASSPGTSGTYEQYV.

The chain employs TRBV11-2 and TRBJ2-3, with 12 bases aligning to TRBD1. Per germline, CDR1 SGHAT and CDR2 FQNNGV. This CDR3 is 16 amino acids long. V lost 6 bases to trimming and J lost 2 bases; unmatched junction nucleotides: 6. The CDR3, as DNA: TGTGCCAGCAGTTCCCGGGACAGGGGGCTCACAGATACGCAGTATTTT. Protein sequence: CASSSRDRGLTDTQYF.

The chain joins TRBV3-1 (or the pseudogene TRBV3-2) to TRBJ1-1, with 8 positions matching TRBD1. V trimming: 1 base; J trimming: 11 bases; junction bases outside the gene matches: 9. The CDR3 contains 14 residues. The germline V gene has CDR1 LGHDT and CDR2 YNNKEL (reference sequence). As DNA, the CDR3 is TGTGCCAGCAGCCAAGGACAGGGGAAGACGCGGGCTTTCTTT. This encodes CASSQGQGKTRAFF.

The chain employs TRBV7-9 and TRBJ2-3; 9 bases are shared with TRBD2. Germline V CDR1 and CDR2: SEHNR, FQNEAQ (reference sequence). V shed 8 bases, J shed 4 bases, and the junction held 10 bases outside the gene matches. This CDR3 contains 15 residues. DNA for the CDR3: TGTGCCAGCGGGGCGGGGGGGCCTGGTGCAGATACGCAGTATTTT. Translation: CASGAGGPGADTQYF.

The chain employs TRBV30 and TRBJ1-5, with TRBD1 matching 9 bases. Unmatched junction bases numbered 9, after V lost 3 bases and J lost 9 bases. The CDR3 has 14 amino acids. The germline V gene encodes CDR1 GTSNPN and CDR2 SVGIG (reference sequence). The CDR3, as DNA: TGTGCCTGGAGGGTGGACAGGGGATCGGGGCCCCAGCATTTT. Translated, it gives CAWRVDRGSGPQHF.

The chain couples TRBV30 to TRBJ2-1; 9 bases align to TRBD1. J was trimmed by 6 bases and V by 4 bases; bases with no gene match: 7. This CDR3 contains 14 residues. Germline V gene data show CDR1 as GTSNPN and CDR2 as SVGIG (reference sequence). CDR3 in amino acids: CAWKEDRGINEQFF. CDR3 sequence (DNA): TGTGCCTGGAAGGAGGACAGGGGAATCAATGAGCAGTTCTTC.

The genes are TRBV18 and TRBJ1-6; TRBD1 agrees at 9 bases. Looked up from germline, CDR1 is KGHSH and CDR2 is LQKENI. The CDR3 is made up of 15 amino acids. V lost 3 bases to trimming and J lost 7 bases; unmatched junction nucleotides: 4. This chain's CDR3 is CASSPSTGGNSPLHF. The CDR3 nucleotides read TGTGCCAGCTCACCCTCGACAGGGGGGAATTCACCCCTCCACTTT.

The CDR3 DNA reads TGCAGCGTTGTTACAGGACCCCGGCAGTACGTC. This encodes CSVVTGPRQYV. The chain uses TRBV29-1 and TRBJ2-7; perhaps TRBD1 as D (5 bases). V dropped 4 bases and J dropped 9 bases, with 13 bases sitting between them. Looked up from germline, CDR1 is SQVTM and CDR2 is ANQGSEA. The CDR3 is made up of 11 amino acids.

The rearrangement links TRBV6-2 or TRBV6-3 to TRBJ1-6; 7 nucleotides align to TRBD1. Per germline, CDR1 MNHEY and CDR2 SVGEGT. There are 15 residues in the CDR3. Trimming cost V 0 bases and J 7 bases; bases outside gene matches: 3. Here the CDR3 reads CASSYSGDSNSPLHF. The DNA of the CDR3 is TGTGCCAGCAGTTACTCCGGGGACAGCAATTCACCCCTCCACTTT.

The CDR3: CASSFTGANEKLFF. As DNA, the CDR3 is TGTGCCAGCAGCTTTACAGGGGCTAATGAAAAACTGTTTTTT. The gene calls are TRBV2 and TRBJ1-4; 7 nucleotides align to TRBD1. The V segment lost 6 bases and the J segment 3 bases; nucleotides outside the gene matches: 4. Germline assignment: CDR1 SNHLY and CDR2 FYNNEI. This CDR3 has 14 amino acids. Looking up the rest from reference TRBV2 and TRBJ1-4 gives the full variable domain: EPEVTQTPSHQVTQMGQEVILRCVPISNHLYFYWYRQILGQKVEFLVSFYNNEISEKSEIFDDQFSVERPDGSNFTLKIRSTKLEDSAMYFCASSFTGANEKLFFGSGTQLSVL.

The chain employs TRBV3-1 (or the pseudogene TRBV3-2) and TRBJ1-2; 9 bases align to TRBD1. V shed 6 bases and J 4 bases; nucleotides not matched to a gene: 12. Germline values: CDR1 LGHDT, CDR2 YNNKEL (reference sequence). CDR3 length: 16 amino acids. CDR3 DNA: TGTGCCAGCAGACAAACAGGGGGCGGAAAAGTCTATGGCTACACCTTC. It encodes CASRQTGGGKVYGYTF.

The genes are TRBV6-2 or TRBV6-3 and TRBJ2-7; 10 bases are shared with TRBD1. The J segment lost 1 base and the V segment lost 0 bases, leaving 0 bases of the junction unmatched. The CDR3 extends over 15 amino acids. CDR1 is MNHEY, CDR2 SVGEGT, per germline. The CDR3 is CASSYSGQGSYEQYF. DNA of the CDR3: TGTGCCAGCAGTTACTCGGGACAGGGGTCCTACGAGCAGTACTTC.

The CDR3 protein is CATAGRSEAFF. The CDR3 DNA reads as TGTGCCACCGCAGGGAGGTCTGAAGCTTTCTTT. The chain couples TRBV6-5 to TRBJ1-1; D perhaps matches TRBD1 (5 bases). The CDR3 extends over 11 amino acids. Germline values: CDR1 MNHEY, CDR2 SVGAGI. The ends were cut back, 10 bases at V and 6 bases at J, with 12 bases in the middle.

V gene TRBV4-1 combines with J gene TRBJ1-1, with D possibly matching TRBD1 (5 bases). Trimming left V 4 bases short and J 5 bases short, with 11 bases between. This CDR3 contains 13 residues. Germline CDR1 MGHRA, CDR2 YSYEKL. CDR3 amino acids: CASSLTRVTEAFF. Written as DNA, the CDR3 is TGCGCCAGCAGCCTCACCAGGGTGACTGAAGCTTTCTTT.

The DNA of the CDR3 is TGTGCCTCCTATTTGGGGGGGCTGGAGACCCAGTACTTC. Protein product: CASYLGGLETQYF. The rearrangement joins TRBV30 to TRBJ2-5, with TRBD2 as a possible D gene (7 bases). The V gene lost 7 bases and the J gene lost 5 bases, with 17 bases spanning the gap. Germline lookup yields CDR1 GTSNPN and CDR2 SVGIG (reference sequence). This CDR3 has 13 amino acids. Full variable domain (outside the CDR3, taken from reference TRBV30 and TRBJ2-5): SQTIHQWPATLVQPVGSPLSLECTVEGTSNPNLYWYRQAAGRGLQLLFYSVGIGQISSEVPQNLSASRPQDRQFILSSKKLLLSDSGFYLCASYLGGLETQYFGPGTRLLVL.

The rearrangement uses TRBV6-2 or TRBV6-3 and TRBJ2-1, with 8 bases aligning to TRBD1. The V and J ends lost 6 bases and 6 bases, in that order; junction bases with no gene match: 16. This CDR3 is 17 amino acids long. In germline, CDR1 is MNHEY, CDR2 SVGEGT. The CDR3 spells CASSPDRGVLWANEQFF. The CDR3 DNA reads as TGTGCCAGCAGCCCCGACAGGGGTGTTCTGTGGGCCAATGAGCAGTTCTTC.

This clone was seen just once. V and J are TRBV28 and TRBJ1-6; D might be TRBD1 (6 bases). This CDR3 region has 14 residues. Germline CDR1 and CDR2: MDHEN and SYDVKM. V gave up 1 base and J gave up 11 bases, with 12 bases separating them. CDR3 region: CASSLFRGGAPLHF. DNA for the CDR3: TGTGCCAGCAGTTTATTTAGGGGGGGCGCACCCCTCCACTTT. Based on the CDR3 plus reference TRBV28 and TRBJ1-6, the full variable domain is DVKVTQSSRYLVKRTGEKVFLECVQDMDHENMFWYRQDPGLGLRLIYFSYDVKMKEKGDIPEGYSVSREKKERFSLILESASTNQTSMYLCASSLFRGGAPLHFGNGTRLTVT.

The chain combines TRBV7-2 with TRBJ2-3; 11 bases map to TRBD2. The CDR3 spans 15 residues. V shed 3 bases and J 6 bases; nucleotides not matched to a gene: 5. CDR1 and CDR2 from the germline V gene are SGHTA and FQGNSA. CDR3 sequence: CASSFIAGGRDTQYF. The CDR3 coding sequence is TGTGCCAGCAGCTTTATAGCGGGAGGGAGGGATACGCAGTATTTT.

This chain uses TRBV6-7 with TRBJ2-4, with 10 positions matching TRBD2. TRBV6-7 is an open reading frame whose function is uncertain. V lost 0 bases, J lost 5 bases, and 7 bases stayed unmatched. This CDR3 is built from 17 residues. CDR3 nucleotide sequence: TGTGCCAGCAGTTACTCGTACCTAGCGGGAGAGGAAAACATTCAGTACTTC. Residues: CASSYSYLAGEENIQYF.